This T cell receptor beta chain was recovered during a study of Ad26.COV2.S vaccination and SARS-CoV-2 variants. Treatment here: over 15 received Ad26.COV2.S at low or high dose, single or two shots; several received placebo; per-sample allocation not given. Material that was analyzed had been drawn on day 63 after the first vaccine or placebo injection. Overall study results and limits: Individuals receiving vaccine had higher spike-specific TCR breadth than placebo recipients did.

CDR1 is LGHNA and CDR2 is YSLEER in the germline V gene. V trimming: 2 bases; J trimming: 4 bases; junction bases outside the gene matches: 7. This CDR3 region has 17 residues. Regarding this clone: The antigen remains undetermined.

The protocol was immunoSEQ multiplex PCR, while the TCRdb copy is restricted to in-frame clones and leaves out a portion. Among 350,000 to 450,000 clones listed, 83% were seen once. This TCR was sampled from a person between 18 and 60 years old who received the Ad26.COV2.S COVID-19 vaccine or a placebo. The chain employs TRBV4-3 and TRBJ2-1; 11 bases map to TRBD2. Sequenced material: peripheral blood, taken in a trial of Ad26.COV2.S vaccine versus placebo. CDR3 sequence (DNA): TGCGCCAGCAGCCAACGTAAAACTAGCGGGGGATACAATGAGCAGTTCTTC. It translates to CASSQRKTSGGYNEQFF.